The 11 T cell receptor beta chains given below trace back to one sample, sequenced in a study of T cells in Graves' hyperthyroidism and ophthalmopathy. The source material, RNA transcripts, was used to amplify TCR beta CDR3 regions. The HTBI set primed first-round TCR CDR3 RT-PCR. TCRdb reanalysed the multiplex PCR reads using MiXCR and keeps one entry per CDR3 protein. The sample has hundreds of thousands of distinct CDR3 sequences; 24% are singletons. Specimen: blood. The receptors originated from a woman in her thirties with Graves' ophthalmopathy.

This clonotype has ten or more counts. This chain uses TRBV20-1 with TRBJ2-7; the match to TRBD1 covers 8 bases. There are 16 residues in the CDR3. Germline V gene sequence: CDR1 DFQATT, CDR2 SNEGSKA (reference sequence). V lost 3 bases, J lost 0 bases, and 10 bases stayed unmatched. CDR3 sequence: CSASPLDRGHSYEQYF. CDR3 nucleotides: TGCAGTGCTAGTCCCCTAGACAGGGGCCACTCCTACGAGCAGTACTTC.

The genes are TRBV18 and TRBJ1-2, with 8 positions matching TRBD1. Unmatched junction bases numbered 4, after V lost 4 bases and J lost 6 bases. CDR1 and CDR2 (germline): KGHSH, LQKENI. The CDR3 runs 13 residues. CDR3 nucleotides: TGTGCCAGCTCACGTCAGGGGGCTAATGGCTACACCTTC. As protein: CASSRQGANGYTF. Full variable domain (outside the CDR3, taken from reference TRBV18 and TRBJ1-2): NAGVMQNPRHLVRRRGQEARLRCSPMKGHSHVYWYRQLPEEGLKFMVYLQKENIIDESGMPKERFSAEFPKEGPSILRIQQVVRGDSAAYFCASSRQGANGYTFGSGTRLTVV.

This clonotype was recorded at least ten times. DNA of the CDR3: TGCAGTGCTAGCCGTAGTGGGGGGGCCTGGGAGACCCAGTACTTC. It translates to CSASRSGGAWETQYF. The genes are TRBV20-1 and TRBJ2-5; tentative D call: TRBD2 (7 bases). Trimming removed 3 bases at V and 5 bases at J, with 19 bases between. The CDR3 is 15 residues long. CDR1 and CDR2 from the germline V gene are DFQATT and SNEGSKA (reference sequence).

This clonotype was recorded a few times. The chain carries TRBV6-5 and TRBJ1-4; D unclear. CDR3 length: 15 amino acids. Germline V gene sequence: CDR1 MNHEY, CDR2 SVGAGI. Trimming pared 4 bases from V and 5 bases from J, leaving 14 bases between. The CDR3 region is CASSSTTDQNEKLFF. As DNA, the CDR3 is TGTGCCAGCAGTTCCACGACGGATCAGAATGAAAAACTGTTTTTT.

V is TRBV6-5 and J is TRBJ1-5; a possible D gene is TRBD1 (6 bases). V lost 0 bases to trimming and J lost 2 bases, with 11 bases between them. CDR1 is MNHEY, CDR2 SVGAGI, per germline. The CDR3 is made up of 16 amino acids. The CDR3 reads CASSYSLQGGNQPQHF. CDR3 coding DNA: TGTGCCAGCAGTTACTCACTACAGGGAGGCAATCAGCCCCAGCATTTT.

This clonotype was seen repeatedly, ten times or more. The chain is built from TRBV6-1 and TRBJ1-1; tentatively, D is TRBD1 (6 bases). The V gene lost 7 bases and the J gene lost 1 base, with 16 bases spanning the gap. Germline V gene data show CDR1 as MNHNS and CDR2 as SASEGT. The CDR3 has 15 residues. The CDR3 nucleotides are TGTGCCAGCACTGGCACAGGGACCCCGAACACTGAAGCTTTCTTT. This codes for CASTGTGTPNTEAFF.

This clonotype has a count of ten or more. J is TRBJ2-7 and V is TRBV6-2 or TRBV6-3; TRBD2 might be the D (5 bases). The V end lost 2 bases, the J end lost 6 bases, and 14 bases lay between the germline ends. Germline CDR1 reads MNHEY; CDR2 reads SVGEGT. There are 14 residues in the CDR3. The CDR3 reads CASSYPQASSEQYF. As DNA, the CDR3 is TGTGCCAGCAGTTACCCGCAGGCTAGCAGCGAGCAGTACTTC.

The V gene is TRBV11-2, the J gene TRBJ2-7, with a weak D call TRBD2 (8 bases). The CDR3 covers 17 residues. Deletions cut 4 bases from V and 7 bases from J, with 26 bases between. Germline-derived CDR1 and CDR2 are SGHAT and FQNNGV. The CDR3 region is CASSSIHRGLREGEQYF. The DNA of the CDR3 is TGTGCCAGCAGCTCCATCCACAGGGGCCTACGGGAGGGGGAGCAGTACTTC.

In its sample, this clonotype was seen many times. CDR3 in DNA: TGTGCCAGCAGTGGTAGCTATGGCTACACCTTC. It specifies CASSGSYGYTF. The chain combines TRBV6-2 or TRBV6-3 with TRBJ1-2; D gene uncertain. Between the trimmed V and J ends, which lost 5 bases and 4 bases, there was a span of 5 bases. The germline V gene encodes CDR1 MNHEY and CDR2 SVGEGT. The CDR3 covers 11 residues.

The chain combines TRBV19 with TRBJ1-5; TRBD1 matches at 7 bases. Trimming took 5 bases from V and 0 from J; bases not matched to a gene: 7. CDR1 is LNHDA, CDR2 SQIVND, per germline (reference sequence). The CDR3 is made up of 16 amino acids. The CDR3 DNA sequence: TGTGCCAGTAGTCCTCGGACAGGTACTAGCAATCAGCCCCAGCATTTT. It codes for CASSPRTGTSNQPQHF.

This clonotype was recorded at least ten times. This sequence joins TRBV5-1 and TRBJ1-5, with TRBD1 matching over 7 bases. Germline V lookup: CDR1 SGHRS, CDR2 YFSETQ. Germline trimming cut 1 base from V and 0 bases from J; bases unmatched to any gene: 10. This CDR3 comprises 18 residues. The CDR3 here is CASSLNRGQSHSNQPQHF. The DNA of the CDR3 is TGCGCCAGCAGCTTGAACCGGGGACAGAGCCATAGCAATCAGCCCCAGCATTTT.